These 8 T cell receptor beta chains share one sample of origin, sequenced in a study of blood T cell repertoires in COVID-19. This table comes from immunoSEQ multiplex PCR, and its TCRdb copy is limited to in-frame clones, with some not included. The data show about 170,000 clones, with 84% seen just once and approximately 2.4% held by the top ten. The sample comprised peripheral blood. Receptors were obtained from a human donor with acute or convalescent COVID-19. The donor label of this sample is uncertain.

The CDR3 loop is CASSLGQLTYEQYF. In DNA, the CDR3 is TGTGCCAGCAGTTTGGGACAGTTGACCTACGAGCAGTACTTC. The chain joins TRBV28 to TRBJ2-7, with 7 nucleotides matching TRBD1. The CDR3 is 14 residues long. J gave up 2 bases and V 3 bases, and 4 bases lay outside the gene matches. Germline lookup yields CDR1 MDHEN and CDR2 SYDVKM.

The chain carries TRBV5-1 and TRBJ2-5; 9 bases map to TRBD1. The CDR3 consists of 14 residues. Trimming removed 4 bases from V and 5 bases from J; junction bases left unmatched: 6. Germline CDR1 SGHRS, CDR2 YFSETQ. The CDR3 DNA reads TGCGCCAGCAGCGCCGGACAGGGGTTGGAGACCCAGTACTTC. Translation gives CASSAGQGLETQYF.

The CDR3 protein is CAWRLERSGLGYTF. Here the CDR3 DNA reads TGTGCCTGGAGACTGGAGCGATCGGGTTTGGGCTACACCTTC. This chain connects TRBV30 to TRBJ1-2, with D hard to call. V shed 3 bases and J shed 8 bases, with 19 bases lying between them. The CDR3 spans 14 residues. CDR1 and CDR2 (germline): GTSNPN, SVGIG (reference sequence).

CDR3 region: CASSWTSGGVGEQFF. In nucleotides, the CDR3 is TGTGCCAGCAGTTGGACTAGCGGGGGCGTGGGTGAGCAGTTCTTC. The J gene is TRBJ2-1, the V gene TRBV6-5, with 13 nucleotides matching TRBD2. The CDR3 has 15 residues. The germline gives CDR1 MNHEY, CDR2 SVGAGI. Unmatched junction bases numbered 6, after V lost 4 bases and J lost 9 bases.

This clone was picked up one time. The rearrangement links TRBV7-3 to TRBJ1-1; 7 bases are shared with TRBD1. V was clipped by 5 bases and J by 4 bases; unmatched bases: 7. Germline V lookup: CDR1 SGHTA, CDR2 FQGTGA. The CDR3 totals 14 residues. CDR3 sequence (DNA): TGTGCCAGCAGCCTTCAGGGGGTTGGCACTGAAGCTTTCTTT. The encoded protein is CASSLQGVGTEAFF.

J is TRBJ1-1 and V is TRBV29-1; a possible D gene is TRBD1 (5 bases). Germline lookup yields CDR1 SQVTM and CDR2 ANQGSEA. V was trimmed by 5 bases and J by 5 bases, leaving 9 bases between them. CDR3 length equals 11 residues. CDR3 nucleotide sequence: TGCAGCGTTAACAGGAAGACTGAAGCTTTCTTT. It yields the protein CSVNRKTEAFF.

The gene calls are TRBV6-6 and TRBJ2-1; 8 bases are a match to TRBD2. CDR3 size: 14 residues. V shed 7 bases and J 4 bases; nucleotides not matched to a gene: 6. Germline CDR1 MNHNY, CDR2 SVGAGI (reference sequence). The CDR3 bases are TGTGCCAGCACGCAACGGGGGGGTTACAATGAGCAGTTCTTC. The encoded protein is CASTQRGGYNEQFF.

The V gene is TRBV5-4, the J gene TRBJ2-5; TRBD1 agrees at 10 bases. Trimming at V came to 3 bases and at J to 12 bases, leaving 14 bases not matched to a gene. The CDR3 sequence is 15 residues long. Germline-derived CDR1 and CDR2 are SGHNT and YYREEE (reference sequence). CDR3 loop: CASSSGRDRGPHEYF. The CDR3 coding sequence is TGTGCCAGCAGCTCGGGACGAGACAGGGGGCCGCACGAGTACTTC.